One sample yielded the 25 T cell receptor beta chains listed below, sequenced in a study of a mutant IDH1 vaccine in newly diagnosed glioma. Clones were read by immunoSEQ multiplex PCR, and TCRdb kept only the in-frame ones, dropping some. The sample lists roughly 34,000 clones; roughly 79% were seen once. Regarding time point: week 5, during vaccination. Doses of 300 ug of mutant IDH1 20-mer peptide were given with topical imiquimod. Their target antigens are unknown. This specimen consisted of PBMCs, obtained from a glioma patient whose treatment included an IDH1 peptide vaccine. The source is a man aged 45-65 years with glioma.

The gene calls are TRBV7-8 and TRBJ1-3; D might be TRBD1 (5 bases). This CDR3 is built from 15 residues. V lost 5 bases to trimming and J lost 0 bases, with 11 bases between them. CDR1 and CDR2 from the germline V gene are SGHVS and FQNEAQ. CDR3 protein: CASSTGSSSGNTIYF. The CDR3 coding sequence is TGTGCCAGCAGCACAGGTTCTAGCTCTGGAAACACCATATATTTT. The full variable domain, completed using reference TRBV7-8 and TRBJ1-3, is GAGVSQSPRYKVAKRGQDVALRCDPISGHVSLFWYQQALGQGPEFLTYFQNEAQLDKSGLPSDRFFAERPEGSVSTLKIQRTQQEDSAVYLCASSTGSSSGNTIYFGEGSWLTVV.

The chain links TRBV6-1 to TRBJ2-3; no firm D call. Germline CDR1 and CDR2: MNHNS and SASEGT. This CDR3 is built from 10 residues. V was pared by 4 bases and J by 13 bases, with 9 bases between. CDR3 bases: TGTGCCAGCAGTGCAATTGGGGAGTATTTT. Translation gives CASSAIGEYF.

The rearrangement uses TRBV21-1 and TRBJ2-3; the table's D gene call, TRBD1, was not cross checked with the DNA. TRBV21-1 is recorded as a pseudogene. This CDR3 spans 17 amino acids. CDR3 in amino acids: CASSARRWGQRTDTQYF. In nucleotides, the CDR3 is TGTGCCAGCAGCGCGCGTCGCTGGGGACAGCGCACAGATACGCAGTATTTT.

This chain links TRBV4-1 with TRBJ2-7; 8 bases align to TRBD1. J lost 7 bases, V lost 3 bases, and 11 bases had no gene match. The CDR3 has 15 residues. In germline, CDR1 is MGHRA, CDR2 YSYEKL. The CDR3 DNA sequence: TGCGCCAGCAGCCACCGGACAGGGCCCACGGAAGAGCAGTACTTC. Protein product: CASSHRTGPTEEQYF.

V and J are TRBV19 and TRBJ1-5; no firm D call. The V gene's germline CDR1 is LNHDA and CDR2 SQIVND (reference sequence). This CDR3 is 18 amino acids long. Between the trimmed V and J ends, which lost 2 bases and 1 base, there was a span of 18 bases. CDR3 sequence reads: CASSISSLSAVSNQPQHF. CDR3 nucleotide sequence: TGTGCCAGTAGTATATCCTCTCTTAGTGCGGTAAGCAATCAGCCCCAGCATTTT.

The CDR3 spells CASSLLGGGLGYNEQFF. CDR3 bases: TGCGCCAGCAGCCTTTTGGGGGGGGGCTTAGGGTACAATGAGCAGTTCTTC. The chain is built from TRBV5-1 and TRBJ2-1, with TRBD2 as a possible D gene (7 bases). Trimming shortened V by 4 bases and J by 4 bases, and 21 bases separated the two germline ends. CDR3 length: 17 amino acids. CDR1 SGHRS and CDR2 YFSETQ come from the germline V gene.

The J gene is TRBJ1-6, the V gene TRBV5-4; D might be TRBD1 (6 bases). The V gene lost 4 bases and the J gene lost 7 bases, with 12 bases spanning the gap. This CDR3 comprises 14 residues. Looked up from germline, CDR1 is SGHNT and CDR2 is YYREEE (reference sequence). The CDR3 protein is CASSRQEDNSPLHF. The CDR3 DNA follows: TGTGCCAGCAGCCGACAGGAAGACAATTCACCCCTCCACTTT.

Points on this clone: Other nucleotide sequences in the sample specify the same CDR3. The chain links TRBV25-1 to TRBJ1-1; D is perhaps TRBD1 (5 bases). The CDR3 is 13 residues long. In germline, CDR1 is MGHDK, CDR2 SYGVNS. Trimming removed 2 bases at V and 5 bases at J, with 9 bases between. The CDR3 is CASSEEGSTEAFF. DNA of the CDR3: TGTGCCAGCAGTGAAGAGGGGTCGACTGAAGCTTTCTTT.

The gene calls are TRBV5-4 and TRBJ2-7, with a tentative D call TRBD2 (6 bases). The length of the CDR3 is 13 residues. Trimming shortened V by 4 bases and J by 2 bases, and 10 bases separated the two germline ends. Germline lookup yields CDR1 SGHNT and CDR2 YYREEE (reference sequence). CDR3 in amino acids: CASSARGTYEQYF. The CDR3, as DNA: TGTGCCAGCAGCGCCCGGGGGACCTACGAGCAGTACTTC.

This clone was seen only once. The CDR3 protein is CASSPSFQETQYF. The CDR3 bases are TGTGCCAGCAGCCCAAGTTTCCAAGAGACCCAGTACTTC. The chain links TRBV7-9 to TRBJ2-5; D call uncertain. Trimming removed 5 bases at V and 1 base at J, with 8 bases between. The germline V gene encodes CDR1 SEHNR and CDR2 FQNEAQ (reference sequence). CDR3 length equals 13 residues.

The chain uses TRBV4-3 and TRBJ2-6; no clear D. The CDR3 loop spans 18 amino acids. The ends were cut back, 0 bases at V and 0 bases at J, with 12 bases in the middle. Per germline, CDR1 LGHNA and CDR2 YSLEER. CDR3 protein: CASSQEGIYDSGANVLTF. The CDR3 nucleotides read TGCGCCAGCAGCCAAGAGGGGATATATGACTCTGGGGCCAACGTCCTGACTTTC.

The chain joins TRBV2 to TRBJ2-2; 8 positions match TRBD1. CDR3 length: 15 amino acids. V gave up 5 bases and J gave up 7 bases; unmatched junction bases: 9. Germline CDR1 reads SNHLY; CDR2 reads FYNNEI. The CDR3 loop is CASSFRTGRDGELFF. The CDR3 DNA reads as TGTGCCAGCAGTTTTAGGACAGGGAGAGACGGGGAGCTGTTTTTT. Complete variable domain (other parts from reference TRBV2 and TRBJ2-2): EPEVTQTPSHQVTQMGQEVILRCVPISNHLYFYWYRQILGQKVEFLVSFYNNEISEKSEIFDDQFSVERPDGSNFTLKIRSTKLEDSAMYFCASSFRTGRDGELFFGEGSRLTVL.

The gene calls are TRBV7-6 and TRBJ2-3; D not certain. V gave up 3 bases and J gave up 7 bases, with 17 bases separating them. Germline V CDR1 and CDR2: SGHVS, FNYEAQ. This CDR3 has 15 residues. The CDR3 DNA reads TGTGCCAGCAGCTTGTCTCCCGGGCCCTCTAATACGCAGTATTTT. Its protein is CASSLSPGPSNTQYF.

This clone was counted a single time. This chain links TRBV29-1 with TRBJ2-7; D is ambiguous. CDR3 size: 12 residues. CDR1 is SQVTM, CDR2 ANQGSEA, per germline. Trimming stripped 4 bases from V and 6 bases from J, with 13 bases between. The CDR3 spells CSVGFQPAEQYF. DNA of the CDR3: TGCAGCGTTGGCTTTCAGCCCGCCGAGCAGTACTTC.

The chain combines TRBV7-8 with TRBJ2-1; D gene unclear. CDR3 length equals 15 residues. CDR1 and CDR2 (germline): SGHVS, FQNEAQ. The V gene lost 5 bases and the J gene lost 2 bases, with 13 bases spanning the gap. The CDR3 sequence: CASSRTTSPYNEQFF. In DNA, the CDR3 is TGTGCCAGCAGCAGAACTACATCCCCCTACAATGAGCAGTTCTTC.

The chain recombines TRBV29-1 with TRBJ2-2; maybe TRBD1 (5 bases). Germline V CDR1 and CDR2: SQVTM, ANQGSEA. V dropped 5 bases and J dropped 6 bases, with 13 bases sitting between them. The CDR3 is made up of 13 amino acids. The CDR3 DNA is TGCAGCGTTAACCAGGGCGAGGCCGGGGAGCTGTTTTTT. Protein sequence: CSVNQGEAGELFF.

The V call is TRBV6-5, the J call TRBJ2-1; 11 bases are a match to TRBD2. The CDR3 contains 14 residues. Germline values: CDR1 MNHEY, CDR2 SVGAGI. V lost 7 bases and J lost 7; bases outside the gene matches: 6. CDR3 loop: CASMPGLAENEQFF. The DNA of the CDR3 is TGTGCCAGCATGCCGGGACTAGCGGAGAATGAGCAGTTCTTC.

The chain links TRBV11-2 to TRBJ2-1, with D unresolved. The CDR3 length is 12 residues. Trimming removed 0 bases at V and 4 bases at J, with 1 base between. Germline V gives CDR1 SGHAT, CDR2 FQNNGV. This CDR3 reads CASSLEYNEQFF. The CDR3, as DNA: TGTGCCAGCAGCTTAGAGTACAATGAGCAGTTCTTC.

V is TRBV6-5 and J is TRBJ2-5; maybe TRBD2 (7 bases). CDR1 is MNHEY and CDR2 is SVGAGI in the germline V gene. The CDR3 sequence is 15 residues long. V shed 0 bases and J shed 1 base, with 9 bases lying between them. CDR3 nucleotides: TGTGCCAGCAGTTACTCAGGGGGGGGCCAAGAGACCCAGTACTTC. Translated: CASSYSGGGQETQYF.

This clone was seen a single time. This chain joins TRBV7-8 and TRBJ2-2; D gene unclear. The V and J ends lost 2 bases and 2 bases respectively, with 9 bases between them. Germline V gene sequence: CDR1 SGHVS, CDR2 FQNEAQ. The length of the CDR3 is 15 residues. The CDR3 spells CASSLRQHNTGELFF. CDR3 bases: TGTGCCAGCAGCTTACGGCAGCACAACACCGGGGAGCTGTTTTTT.

The chain employs TRBV6-6 and TRBJ2-1, with 9 bases matching TRBD2. V gave up 8 bases and J gave up 4 bases; unmatched junction bases: 12. Germline V gives CDR1 MNHNY, CDR2 SVGAGI (reference sequence). The CDR3 runs to 16 residues. The CDR3 here is CASAQAGGRGYNEQFF. CDR3 DNA: TGTGCCAGCGCTCAGGCCGGCGGGAGGGGGTACAATGAGCAGTTCTTC.

This chain uses TRBV5-1 with TRBJ1-2; D is possibly TRBD1 (6 bases). Trimming took 0 bases from V and 6 from J, leaving 12 bases between them. Germline V lookup: CDR1 SGHRS, CDR2 YFSETQ. This CDR3 comprises 14 residues. CDR3 in DNA: TGCGCCAGCAGCTTGGTCAAGGGGGAGGATGGCTACACCTTC. This sequence encodes CASSLVKGEDGYTF.

The chain has TRBV18 and TRBJ1-4; D is perhaps TRBD1 (5 bases). Germline V lookup: CDR1 KGHSH, CDR2 LQKENI. The V gene lost 3 bases and the J gene lost 5 bases, with 13 bases spanning the gap. The CDR3 loop spans 15 amino acids. The CDR3 loop is CASSPYGGSNEKLFF. The CDR3, as DNA: TGTGCCAGCTCACCCTACGGGGGTTCAAATGAAAAACTGTTTTTT.

The rearrangement links TRBV2 to TRBJ2-7; 7 nucleotides line up with TRBD1. Trimming took 7 bases from V and 2 from J; bases not matched to a gene: 5. The V gene's germline CDR1 is SNHLY and CDR2 FYNNEI. This CDR3 contains 13 residues. Here the CDR3 DNA reads TGTGCCAGCAAGTGGGACAGAGCCTACGAGCAGTACTTC. Its translation is CASKWDRAYEQYF.

The chain employs TRBV10-3 and TRBJ1-6; no reliable D call. This CDR3 is 14 amino acids long. Trimming pared 8 bases from V and 9 bases from J, leaving 17 bases between. Germline V gene lookup returns CDR1 ENHRY and CDR2 SYGVKD. The CDR3 nucleotides read TGTGCCATCGGGGAGGGAGGAGGTCGTTCACCCCTCCACTTT. Its translation is CAIGEGGGRSPLHF.